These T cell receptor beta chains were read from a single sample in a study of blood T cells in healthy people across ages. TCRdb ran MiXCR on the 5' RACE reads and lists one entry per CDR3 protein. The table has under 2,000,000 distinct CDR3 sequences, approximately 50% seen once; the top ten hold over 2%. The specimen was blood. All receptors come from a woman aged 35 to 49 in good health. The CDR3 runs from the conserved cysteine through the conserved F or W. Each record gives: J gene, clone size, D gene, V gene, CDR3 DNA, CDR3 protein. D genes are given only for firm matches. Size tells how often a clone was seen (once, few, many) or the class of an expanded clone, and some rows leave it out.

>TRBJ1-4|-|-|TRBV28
TGTGCCAGCAGCGAGGTGGGGGGCGGACCTAATGAAAAACTGTTTTTT
CASSEVGGGPNEKLFF
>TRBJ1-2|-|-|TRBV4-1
TGCGCCAGCAGCCAAGACAATGTGGGGGTCTATGGCTACACCTTC
CASSQDNVGVYGYTF
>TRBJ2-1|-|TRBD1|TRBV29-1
TGCAGCGTTGAGAATAAGGGGGCCTCCTACAATGAGCAGTTCTTC
CSVENKGASYNEQFF
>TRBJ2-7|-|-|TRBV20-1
TGCAGTGCTTCCCCACAGGGCTTCTACGAGCAGTACTTC
CSASPQGFYEQYF
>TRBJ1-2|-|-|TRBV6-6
TGTGCCAGCAGCCAAACGAGGGGTGGCTACACCTTC
CASSQTRGGYTF
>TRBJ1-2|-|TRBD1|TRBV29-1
TGCAGCGTTGAAGATGGGGGACAGTACTATGGCTACACCTTC
CSVEDGGQYYGYTF
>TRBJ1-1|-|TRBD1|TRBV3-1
TGTGCCAGCGGACTCAGGGGGTTGAACACTGAAGCTTTCTTT
CASGLRGLNTEAFF
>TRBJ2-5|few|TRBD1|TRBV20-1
TGCAGTGCTAGAGTAAACAGGGGGGAAGAGACCCAGTACTTC
CSARVNRGEETQYF
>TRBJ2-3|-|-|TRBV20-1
TGCAGTGCCCATCTAGGGATGCCCCCAAATACGCAGTATTTT
CSAHLGMPPNTQYF
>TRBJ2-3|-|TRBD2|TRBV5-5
TGTGCCAGCAGCCAGTCAGTAGCGGGGGGCCAAAGGAATACGCAGTATTTT
CASSQSVAGGQRNTQYF
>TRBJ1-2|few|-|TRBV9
TGTGCCAGCAGCGTAGGAGGGGGAAGCTATGGCTACACCTTC
CASSVGGGSYGYTF
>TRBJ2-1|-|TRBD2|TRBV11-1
TGTGCCAGCAGCCGCTCGGGACTAGCGGACAATGAGCAGTTCTTC
CASSRSGLADNEQFF
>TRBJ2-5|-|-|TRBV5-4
TGTGCCAGCAGCCGCCTACTTGACATCCAAGAGACCCAGTACTTC
CASSRLLDIQETQYF